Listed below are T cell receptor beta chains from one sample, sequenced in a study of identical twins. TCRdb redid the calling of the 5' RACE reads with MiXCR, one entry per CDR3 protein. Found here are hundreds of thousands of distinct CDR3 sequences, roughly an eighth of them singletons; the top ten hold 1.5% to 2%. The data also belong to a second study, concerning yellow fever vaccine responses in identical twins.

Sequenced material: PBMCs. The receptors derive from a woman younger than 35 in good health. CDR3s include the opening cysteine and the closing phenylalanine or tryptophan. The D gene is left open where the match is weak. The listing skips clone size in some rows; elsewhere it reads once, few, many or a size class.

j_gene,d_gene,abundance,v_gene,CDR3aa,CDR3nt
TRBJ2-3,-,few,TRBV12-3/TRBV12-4,CASRVSGAGDTQYF,TGTGCCAGCAGGGTCTCGGGAGCGGGAGATACGCAGTATTTT
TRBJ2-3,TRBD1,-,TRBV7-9,CASSFQGAISTDTQYF,TGTGCCAGCAGTTTTCAGGGGGCCATAAGCACAGATACGCAGTATTTT
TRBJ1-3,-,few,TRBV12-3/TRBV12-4,CASSLTRGYGNTIYF,TGTGCCAGCAGCCTTACTCGGGGTTATGGAAACACCATATATTTT
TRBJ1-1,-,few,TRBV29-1,CSGDGDGSEAFF,TGCAGCGGGGACGGGGACGGAAGTGAAGCTTTCTTT
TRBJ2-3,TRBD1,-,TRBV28,CASSRDRTTDTQYF,TGTGCCAGCAGCCGGGACAGAACCACAGATACGCAGTATTTT
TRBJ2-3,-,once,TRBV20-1,CSARVSSTDTQYF,TGCAGTGCTAGAGTTTCTAGCACAGATACGCAGTATTTT
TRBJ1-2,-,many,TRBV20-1,CSAERTNYGYTF,TGCAGTGCCGAACGGACTAACTATGGCTACACCTTC
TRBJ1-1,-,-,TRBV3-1,CASSQEGPVNTEAFF,TGTGCCAGCAGCCAAGAAGGACCGGTGAACACTGAAGCTTTCTTT
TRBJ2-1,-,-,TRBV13,CASSLGGRKLF,TGTGCCAGCAGCTTAGGCGGGAGAAAACTGTTC
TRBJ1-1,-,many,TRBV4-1,CASSQGGAGTEAFF,TGCGCCAGCAGCCAGGGGGGGGCTGGCACTGAAGCTTTCTTT
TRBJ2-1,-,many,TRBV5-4,CASSLRIRTVRYNEQFF,TGTGCCAGCAGCTTGAGGATCCGGACAGTCCGTTACAATGAGCAGTTCTTC
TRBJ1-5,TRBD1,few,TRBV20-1,CSARDPGQGAAWKNQPQHF,TGCAGTGCTAGAGACCCGGGACAGGGTGCGGCCTGGAAGAATCAGCCCCAGCATTTT
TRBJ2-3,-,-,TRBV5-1,CASSWKDSTDTQYF,TGCGCCAGCAGCTGGAAAGACAGCACAGATACGCAGTATTTT
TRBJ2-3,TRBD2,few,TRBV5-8,CASSAGTSGSGTDTQYF,TGTGCCAGCAGCGCAGGGACTAGCGGGAGCGGCACAGATACGCAGTATTTT
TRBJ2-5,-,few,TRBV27,CASSPLISGARPKETQYF,TGTGCCAGCAGTCCTCTAATATCCGGCGCTCGACCTAAAGAGACCCAGTACTTC
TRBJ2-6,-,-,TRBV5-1,CASSLGDYRPSGANVLTF,TGCGCCAGCAGCTTGGGAGACTACCGACCCTCTGGGGCCAACGTCCTGACTTTC
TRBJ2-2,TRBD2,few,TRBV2,CASSEALGLAPGRELFF,TGTGCCAGCAGTGAAGCGCTTGGACTAGCGCCCGGAAGGGAGCTGTTTTTT
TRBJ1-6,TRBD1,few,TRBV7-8,CASNPATGVNSPLHF,TGTGCCAGCAATCCCGCGACAGGGGTAAATTCACCCCTCCACTTT
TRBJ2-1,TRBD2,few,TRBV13,CASSLLPSGGHNEQFF,TGTGCCAGCAGCTTGCTCCCTAGCGGGGGCCACAATGAGCAGTTCTTC
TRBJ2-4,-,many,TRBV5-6,CASSSRVSKNIQYF,TGTGCCAGCAGCTCTAGAGTGTCCAAAAACATTCAGTACTTC
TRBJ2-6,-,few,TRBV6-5,CASSYSATGTGANVLTF,TGTGCCAGCAGTTACTCGGCAACAGGGACTGGGGCCAACGTCCTGACTTTC
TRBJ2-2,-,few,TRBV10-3,CALGLGSTGELFF,TGTGCCCTCGGTCTGGGGAGCACCGGGGAGCTGTTTTTT
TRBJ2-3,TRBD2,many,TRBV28,CASSPTGTSLSPDTQYF,TGTGCCAGCAGTCCAACCGGGACTAGCCTGTCTCCAGATACGCAGTATTTT
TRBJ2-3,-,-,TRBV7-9,CASSLWPTTDTQYF,TGTGCCAGCAGCTTATGGCCAACCACAGATACGCAGTATTTT
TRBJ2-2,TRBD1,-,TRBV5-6,CASSSGQVAGELFF,TGTGCCAGCAGCTCCGGACAGGTCGCCGGGGAGCTGTTTTTT
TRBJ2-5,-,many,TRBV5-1,CASSLLASPGQETQYF,TGCGCCAGCAGCTTGTTGGCTAGCCCTGGCCAAGAGACCCAGTACTTC
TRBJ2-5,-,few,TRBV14,CASSHRQSPYQETQYF,TGTGCCAGCAGCCACCGACAGTCACCGTACCAAGAGACCCAGTACTTC
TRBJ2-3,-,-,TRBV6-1,CASLGAATDTQYF,TGTGCCAGCTTAGGGGCAGCCACAGATACGCAGTATTTT
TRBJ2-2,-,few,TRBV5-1,CASSFREAGELFF,TGCGCCAGCAGCTTTAGGGAGGCCGGGGAGCTGTTTTTT
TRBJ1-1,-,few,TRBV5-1,CASSPEGDTNTEAFF,TGCGCCAGCAGTCCCGAGGGAGATACGAACACTGAAGCTTTCTTT
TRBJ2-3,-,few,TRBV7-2,CASSLWFSDTQYF,TGTGCCAGCAGCTTATGGTTTTCAGATACGCAGTATTTT
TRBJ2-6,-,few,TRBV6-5,CASSSNGAGGANVLTF,TGTGCCAGCAGTTCCAACGGGGCGGGCGGGGCCAACGTCCTGACTTTC
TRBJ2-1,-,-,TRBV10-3,CAISGRELAQQFF,TGTGCCATCAGTGGTCGTGAACTTGCCCAGCAGTTCTTC
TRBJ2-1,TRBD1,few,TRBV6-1,CASSEPGQGNNEQFF,TGTGCCAGCAGTGAACCGGGACAGGGAAACAATGAGCAGTTCTTC
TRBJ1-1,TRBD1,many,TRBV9,CASSPWTGNTEAFF,TGTGCCAGCAGCCCCTGGACAGGGAACACTGAAGCTTTCTTT
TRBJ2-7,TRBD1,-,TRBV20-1,CSARDLGQGYEQYF,TGCAGTGCTAGAGATCTGGGACAGGGCTACGAGCAGTACTTC
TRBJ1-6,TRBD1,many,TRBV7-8,CASRLDRAGNSPLHF,TGTGCCAGCAGACTGGACAGGGCTGGTAATTCACCCCTCCACTTT
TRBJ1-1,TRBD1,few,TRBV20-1,CSAPPGTGDSEAFF,TGCAGTGCTCCCCCGGGTACAGGGGATTCTGAAGCTTTCTTT
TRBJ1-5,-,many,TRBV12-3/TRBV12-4,CASTTGGDQPQHF,TGTGCCAGCACAACCGGCGGGGATCAGCCCCAGCATTTT
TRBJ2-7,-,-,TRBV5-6,CASSGQGRTYEQYF,TGTGCCAGCAGCGGTCAGGGTCGGACCTACGAGCAGTACTTC
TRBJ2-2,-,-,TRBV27,CASSLLGGSGELFF,TGTGCCAGCAGTTTATTAGGCGGTTCCGGGGAGCTGTTTTTT
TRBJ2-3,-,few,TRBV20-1,CSAATRGRTDTQYF,TGCAGTGCTGCCACGCGGGGACGCACAGATACGCAGTATTTT
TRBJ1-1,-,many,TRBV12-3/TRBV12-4,CASSREFAEAFF,TGTGCCAGCAGTCGCGAATTCGCTGAAGCTTTCTTT
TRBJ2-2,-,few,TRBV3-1,CASSRTVTTPGELFF,TGTGCCAGCAGCCGGACGGTCACCACACCCGGGGAGCTGTTTTTT
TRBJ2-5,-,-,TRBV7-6,CASSLAGQQTQYF,TGTGCCAGCAGCTTAGCTGGGCAACAGACCCAGTACTTC
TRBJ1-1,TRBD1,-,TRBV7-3,CASSLGLGGFTEAFF,TGTGCCAGCAGCTTGGGGCTAGGGGGCTTCACTGAAGCTTTCTTT
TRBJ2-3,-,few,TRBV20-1,CSARDPRYTDTQYF,TGCAGTGCTAGAGATCCGAGATACACAGATACGCAGTATTTT
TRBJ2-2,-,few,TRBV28,CASSLSDHTGELFF,TGTGCCAGCAGTTTATCAGACCACACCGGGGAGCTGTTTTTT
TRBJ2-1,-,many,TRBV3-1,CASSQDGAGPYNEQFF,TGTGCCAGCAGCCAAGATGGGGCGGGGCCTTACAATGAGCAGTTCTTC
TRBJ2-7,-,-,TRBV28,CAHREHGLYEQYF,TGTGCCCATCGCGAGCACGGACTCTACGAGCAGTACTTC
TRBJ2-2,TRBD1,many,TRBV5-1,CASSPGTGEAGELFF,TGCGCCAGCAGCCCGGGGACAGGGGAGGCCGGGGAGCTGTTTTTT
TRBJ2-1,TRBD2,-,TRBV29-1,CSVEGLAGVLTTYEQFF,TGCAGCGTTGAGGGACTAGCGGGAGTATTGACGACGTATGAGCAGTTCTTC
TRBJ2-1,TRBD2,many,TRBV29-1,CSVGGGGYNEQFF,TGCAGCGTAGGTGGCGGGGGGTACAATGAGCAGTTCTTC